Listed below are T cell receptor beta chains from one sample, sequenced in a study of shared clonotypes between healthy human individuals. Assay: immunoSEQ multiplex PCR; the TCRdb copy retains only in-frame clones and omits some. The repertoire holds roughly 700,000 clones, with less than 85% as singletons. The sample taken for sequencing was memory CD4+ T cells sorted from blood. The source of these receptors is a woman in her 30s in good health. Both conserved end residues are part of each CDR3. D genes are given only for firm matches. Only some rows state a clone size, as once, few, many or a class for expanded clones.

TRBV10-3	TRBD2	TRBJ2-7	-	CAISESAGGPYEQYF	TGTGCCATCAGTGAGTCTGCGGGAGGGCCCTACGAGCAGTACTTC
TRBV28	TRBD2	TRBJ2-3	-	CASSSGGSRSDTQYF	TGTGCCAGCAGTTCGGGCGGGAGTAGGTCAGATACGCAGTATTTT
TRBV5-1	TRBD1	TRBJ1-4	-	CASSYRQGVGEKLFF	TGCGCCAGCAGCTATAGACAGGGGGTCGGTGAAAAACTGTTTTTT
TRBV7-9	-	TRBJ2-2	-	CASSSGPSNTGELFF	TGTGCCAGCAGCTCCGGGCCTTCGAACACCGGGGAGCTGTTTTTT
TRBV30	-	TRBJ1-3	-	CACPGRTGGDTIYF	TGTGCCTGCCCCGGACGGACGGGAGGAGACACCATATATTTT
TRBV19	-	TRBJ2-7	-	CASSIRVFSSYEQYF	TGTGCCAGTAGTATCCGAGTCTTCAGCTCCTACGAGCAGTACTTC
TRBV6-5	-	TRBJ2-3	-	CASSYPGTDTQYF	TGTGCCAGCAGTTACCCGGGCACAGATACGCAGTATTTT
TRBV28	-	TRBJ1-3	-	CASREQVSGNTIYF	TGTGCCAGCAGAGAACAGGTCTCTGGAAACACCATATATTTT
TRBV21-1	-	TRBJ1-5	-	CASNESVVGKGGRENQPQHF	TGTGCCAGCAATGAAAGTGTGGTCGGTAAAGGGGGACGGGAAAATCAGCCCCAGCATTTT
TRBV5-1	TRBD2	TRBJ2-2	-	CASFYLAGVRTGELFF	TGCGCCAGCTTTTACCTAGCGGGAGTACGTACCGGGGAGCTGTTTTTT
TRBV2	-	TRBJ2-7	-	CASSDPSSAGVRYEQYF	TGTGCCAGCAGTGACCCATCCTCGGCAGGGGTGCGCTACGAGCAGTACTTC
TRBV7-6	-	TRBJ2-1	few	CASSTRDLNEQFF	TGTGCCAGCAGCACCCGAGACTTGAATGAGCAGTTCTTC
TRBV15	TRBD1	TRBJ2-5	-	CATSVNRGETQYF	TGTGCCACCAGCGTCAACAGGGGAGAGACCCAGTACTTC
TRBV19	-	TRBJ2-3	-	CASLRGDTDTQYF	TGTGCCAGCCTCAGGGGCGACACAGATACGCAGTATTTT
TRBV25-1	-	TRBJ2-7	many	CASSAGHNSYEQYF	TGTGCCAGCAGTGCGGGACATAATTCCTACGAGCAGTACTTC
TRBV19	-	TRBJ2-2	-	CASRPPGGELFF	TGTGCCAGTAGGCCACCCGGGGGGGAGCTGTTTTTT
TRBV15	-	TRBJ1-3	few	CATSRDRGSGNTIYF	TGTGCCACCAGCAGAGATCGGGGCTCTGGAAACACCATATATTTT
TRBV7-3	-	TRBJ2-2	-	CASSLTQSNTGELFF	TGTGCCAGCAGCTTAACCCAGTCAAACACCGGGGAGCTGTTTTTT
TRBV4-2	-	TRBJ1-2	few	CASSEGPPNYGYTF	TGTGCCAGCAGTGAGGGGCCCCCTAACTATGGCTACACCTTC
TRBV19	-	TRBJ1-1	-	CASSTWRRNTEAFF	TGTGCCAGTAGTACCTGGAGAAGGAACACTGAAGCTTTCTTT
TRBV10-3	-	TRBJ1-5	-	CAISEQESNQPQHF	TGTGCCATCAGTGAGCAGGAGAGCAATCAGCCCCAGCATTTT
TRBV7-2	-	TRBJ1-1	once	CASSSDGNTEAFF	TGTGCCAGCAGCTCCGACGGGAACACTGAAGCTTTCTTT
TRBV10-3	-	TRBJ1-4	once	CAISEFPGPTNEKLFF	TGTGCCATCAGTGAGTTCCCAGGTCCGACTAATGAAAAACTGTTTTTT
TRBV6-6	TRBD1	TRBJ2-3	-	CASRAGTGGADTQYF	TGTGCCAGCAGGGCCGGGACAGGCGGGGCAGATACGCAGTATTTT
TRBV29-1	TRBD1	TRBJ2-1	-	CSSHRDRGLEQFF	TGCAGCTCTCACCGGGACAGGGGGCTTGAGCAGTTCTTC
TRBV28	TRBD2	TRBJ2-1	-	CASSPAGGRFVEQFF	TGTGCCAGCAGTCCCGCGGGAGGGAGGTTCGTCGAGCAGTTCTTC
TRBV19	-	TRBJ1-2	many	CASRTLGQKYNYGYTF	TGTGCCAGTAGAACCCTAGGACAGAAATATAACTATGGCTACACCTTC
TRBV28	-	TRBJ2-7	-	CASSLKGLRQYF	TGTGCCAGCAGTTTAAAGGGGTTAAGGCAGTACTTC
TRBV27	-	TRBJ1-1	-	CASSPGLNTEAFF	TGTGCCAGCAGTCCGGGACTGAACACTGAAGCTTTCTTT
TRBV10-2	TRBD2	TRBJ2-7	-	CASSGASGGTYEQYF	TGCGCCAGCAGTGGCGCTAGCGGGGGTACCTACGAGCAGTACTTC
TRBV30	-	TRBJ1-2	-	CAWSVDPRGGYTF	TGTGCCTGGAGTGTGGATCCCCGGGGTGGCTACACCTTC
TRBV19	-	TRBJ1-5	-	CASSQQARQPQHF	TGTGCCAGTAGTCAACAGGCCCGGCAGCCCCAGCATTTT
TRBV19	TRBD2	TRBJ2-1	-	CASSIQTSGTNNEQFF	TGTGCCAGTAGTATACAGACTAGCGGAACTAACAATGAGCAGTTCTTC
TRBV7-3	TRBD2	TRBJ2-7	-	CASGPGGPRSYEQYF	TGTGCCAGCGGGCCGGGGGGGCCGAGGTCCTACGAGCAGTACTTC
TRBV28	TRBD1	TRBJ1-5	many	CASSDYGTGTNQPQHF	TGTGCCAGCAGTGATTACGGGACAGGGACCAATCAGCCCCAGCATTTT
TRBV28	-	TRBJ1-2	few	CASSLGDIGYTF	TGTGCCAGCAGTCTGGGGGACATCGGCTACACCTTC
TRBV30	-	TRBJ2-5	-	CAWSVRGKQETQYF	TGTGCCTGGAGTGTTCGTGGGAAACAAGAGACCCAGTACTTC
TRBV28	-	TRBJ1-2	few	CASRDWDGYTF	TGTGCCAGCAGGGACTGGGATGGCTACACCTTC
TRBV7-2	TRBD2	TRBJ2-2	-	CASSFLGLAANTGELFF	TGTGCCAGCAGCTTCCTTGGACTAGCGGCGAACACCGGGGAGCTGTTTTTT
TRBV7-2	-	TRBJ2-4	-	CASSLFGGEIAKNIQYF	TGTGCCAGCAGCTTATTTGGCGGGGAAATAGCCAAAAACATTCAGTACTTC
TRBV28	-	TRBJ1-1	few	CASTLGKQGYTEAFF	TGTGCCAGCACCCTAGGGAAGCAGGGGTACACTGAAGCTTTCTTT
TRBV5-1	TRBD1	TRBJ1-4	-	CASSLGQVGTNEKLFF	TGCGCCAGCAGCTTAGGACAGGTTGGGACTAATGAAAAACTGTTTTTT
TRBV29-1	TRBD2	TRBJ2-7	many	CSVKKGAGEYEQYF	TGCAGCGTTAAGAAAGGGGCGGGAGAGTACGAGCAGTACTTC
TRBV6-5	TRBD1	TRBJ2-5	-	CASSRLGQAQYF	TGTGCCAGCAGTCGCTTGGGACAGGCGCAGTACTTC
TRBV9	TRBD2	TRBJ2-7	-	CASSVGPSGSYEQYF	TGTGCCAGCAGCGTAGGCCCTAGCGGGTCCTACGAGCAGTACTTC
TRBV5-4	-	TRBJ1-1	-	CASSPTGRNTEAFF	TGTGCCAGCAGCCCCACGGGAAGGAACACTGAAGCTTTCTTT
TRBV12-1	-	TRBJ1-5	-	CASSFLNGQRAQQPQHF	TGTGCCAGCAGCTTTCTCAATGGCCAAAGGGCGCAACAGCCCCAGCATTTT